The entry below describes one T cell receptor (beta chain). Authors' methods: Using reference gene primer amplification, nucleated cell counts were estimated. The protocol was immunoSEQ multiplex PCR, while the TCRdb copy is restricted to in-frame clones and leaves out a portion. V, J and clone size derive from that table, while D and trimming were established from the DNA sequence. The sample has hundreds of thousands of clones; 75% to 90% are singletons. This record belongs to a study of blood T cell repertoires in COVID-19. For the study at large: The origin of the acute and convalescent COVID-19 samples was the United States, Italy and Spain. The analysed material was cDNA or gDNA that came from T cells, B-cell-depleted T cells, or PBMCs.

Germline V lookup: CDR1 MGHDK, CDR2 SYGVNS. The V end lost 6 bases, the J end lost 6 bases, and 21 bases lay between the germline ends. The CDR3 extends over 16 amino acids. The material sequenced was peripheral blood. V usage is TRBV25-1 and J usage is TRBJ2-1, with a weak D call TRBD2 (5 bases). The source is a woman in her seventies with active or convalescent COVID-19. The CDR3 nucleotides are TGTGCCAGCAGCCACTTAATTGGGCTGGGGAGCAATGAGCAGTTCTTC. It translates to CASSHLIGLGSNEQFF.